This T cell receptor (beta chain) was sequenced for a study of cytomegalovirus exposure and HLA in healthy donors. A multiplex PCR was run with 60 Vbeta primers and 13 Jbeta primers. TCRdb keeps only in-frame clones here, not all; method: immunoSEQ multiplex PCR. Found here are approximately 130,000 clones, about 81% of them singletons; the top ten hold about 8.1%. This receptor was obtained from a woman between 50 and 59 years old in good health and CMV-seropositive. Sequenced sample: PBMCs.

The CDR3 bases are TGCGCCAGCAGTGTCAGGGGTCCCACAGATACGCAGTATTTT. Its protein is CASSVRGPTDTQYF. V gene TRBV10-1 combines with J gene TRBJ2-3, with TRBD1 as a possible D gene (6 bases). CDR1 is WNHNN and CDR2 is SYGVQD in the germline V gene (reference sequence). The CDR3 length is 14 residues. The V and J ends lost 4 bases and 2 bases respectively, with 10 bases between them.